This T cell receptor (beta chain) was sequenced during a study of Ad26.COV2.S vaccination and SARS-CoV-2 variants. This sample's treatment: 15 to 20 received Ad26.COV2.S at low or high dose, single or two shots; 5 received placebo; per-sample allocation not given. Material that was analyzed had been drawn on day 63 after the first vaccine or placebo injection. Aged 18-55 years, donor was enrolled in Boston in about 2020. Vaccine was an Ad26 vector expressing Wuhan-strain SARS-CoV-2 spike. The table came from immunoSEQ multiplex PCR; TCRdb's copy has only in-frame clones and leaves some out. In the table there are approximately 350,000 clones, around four fifths of which are singletons. The germline CDR1 and CDR2 sequences are SGDLS and YYNGEE. The V gene lost 6 bases and the J gene lost 6 bases, with 15 bases spanning the gap. The CDR3 runs 14 residues.

The origin of this receptor is a person aged 18-60 years who received the Ad26.COV2.S COVID-19 vaccine or a placebo. Sample: peripheral blood, taken in a trial of Ad26.COV2.S vaccine versus placebo. The gene calls are TRBV9 and TRBJ2-2; no firm D call. Here the CDR3 DNA reads TGTGCCAGCACCCCGTTGGGTAACGCCGGGGAGCTGTTTTTT. Its translation is CASTPLGNAGELFF.